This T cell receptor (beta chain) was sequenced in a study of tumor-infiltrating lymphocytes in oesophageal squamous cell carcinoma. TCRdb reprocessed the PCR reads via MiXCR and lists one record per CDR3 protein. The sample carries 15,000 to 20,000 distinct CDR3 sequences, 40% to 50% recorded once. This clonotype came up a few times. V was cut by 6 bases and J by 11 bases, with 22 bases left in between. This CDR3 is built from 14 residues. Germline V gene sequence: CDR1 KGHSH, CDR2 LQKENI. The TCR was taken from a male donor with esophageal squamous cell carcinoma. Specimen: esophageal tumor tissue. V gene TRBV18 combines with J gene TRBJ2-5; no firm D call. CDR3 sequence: CASSGGGLAREQYF. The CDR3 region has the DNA TGTGCCAGCTCGGGCGGCGGTCTCGCCCGTGAGCAGTACTTC.